These 14 T cell receptor beta chains originate from one sample sequenced in a study of T cell responses to AZD1222 COVID-19 vaccine. The repertoire was sequenced with immunoSEQ multiplex PCR; TCRdb's copy has only in-frame clones and lacks some. The table has 150,000 or so clones, about nine tenths seen once. This material consisted of peripheral blood, taken 28 days after the second AZD1222 dose. All receptors come from an adult who received the AZD1222 COVID-19 vaccine.

V usage is TRBV3-1 (or the pseudogene TRBV3-2) and J usage is TRBJ2-1; TRBD1 matches 9 bases. CDR1 LGHDT and CDR2 YNNKEL come from the germline V gene (reference sequence). With 4 bases clipped from V and 2 bases from J, the junction kept 3 bases outside the gene matches. The CDR3 is 15 amino acids. CDR3 in DNA: TGTGCCAGCAGCCTACAGGGGGCCACCTACAATGAGCAGTTCTTC. Translating it yields CASSLQGATYNEQFF.

The chain uses TRBV30 and TRBJ2-2; 8 nucleotides match TRBD1. The CDR3 runs 12 residues. V was pared by 8 bases and J by 5 bases, with 4 bases of the junction left unmatched. The germline V gene has CDR1 GTSNPN and CDR2 SVGIG (reference sequence). The CDR3 coding sequence is TGTGCCAGAGACAGGGGAACCGGGGAGCTGTTTTTT. Amino acid sequence: CARDRGTGELFF.

This chain links TRBV4-2 with TRBJ1-5; D remains ambiguous. The V and J ends lost 6 bases and 4 bases respectively, with 16 bases between them. CDR3 length equals 15 residues. Germline assignment: CDR1 LGHNA and CDR2 YNFKEQ. The CDR3 loop reads CASRWDGLPNQPQHF. In DNA form, the CDR3 reads TGTGCCAGCAGATGGGATGGATTACCGAATCAGCCCCAGCATTTT.

CDR3 sequence: CASSWGRDTGELFF. In nucleotides, the CDR3 is TGTGCCAGCAGTTGGGGGCGGGACACCGGGGAGCTGTTTTTT. The rearrangement uses TRBV6-5 and TRBJ2-2; perhaps TRBD1 as D (6 bases). The ends were cut back, 4 bases at V and 3 bases at J, with 9 bases in the middle. The germline V gene encodes CDR1 MNHEY and CDR2 SVGAGI. The CDR3 covers 14 residues.

Here the CDR3 reads CASSLRGYYNEQFF. CDR3 nucleotides: TGTGCCAGCAGCTTACGGGGCTACTACAATGAGCAGTTCTTC. V is TRBV5-6 and J is TRBJ2-1, with D perhaps being TRBD1 or TRBD2 (5 bases each). The CDR3 contains 14 residues. Per germline, CDR1 SGHDT and CDR2 YYEEEE. V was pared by 2 bases and J by 3 bases, with 9 bases between.

This chain uses TRBV6-2 or TRBV6-3 with TRBJ2-3; D is uncertain. With 2 bases removed from V and 0 bases from J, the gap between germline ends came to 15 bases. Germline V gives CDR1 MNHEY, CDR2 SVGEGT. The CDR3 runs to 17 residues. CDR3 amino acids: CASSYPIVRTSTDTQYF. As DNA, the CDR3 is TGTGCCAGCAGTTACCCGATCGTCCGCACTAGCACAGATACGCAGTATTTT.

The chain employs TRBV5-1 and TRBJ1-6; a possible D gene is TRBD1 (6 bases). Deletions cut 4 bases from V and 7 bases from J, with 12 bases between. There are 14 residues in the CDR3. CDR1 and CDR2 from the germline V gene are SGHRS and YFSETQ. CDR3 nucleotide sequence: TGCGCCAGCAGCCCGGCAGGGGAGAATTCACCCCTCCACTTT. This encodes CASSPAGENSPLHF.

This clone was seen just once. This chain connects TRBV11-3 to TRBJ1-1; D is uncertain. The germline CDR1 and CDR2 sequences are SGHNT and YENEEA. The CDR3 extends over 15 amino acids. Trimming shortened V by 5 bases and J by 1 base, and 14 bases separated the two germline ends. For the CDR3, the DNA is TGTGCCAGCAGCCCCGGCCCAGGTTCGAACACTGAAGCTTTCTTT. Protein sequence: CASSPGPGSNTEAFF.

This chain connects TRBV7-3 to TRBJ2-3; 13 positions match TRBD2. V was clipped by 5 bases and J by 5 bases; unmatched bases: 7. The CDR3 length is 16 residues. Germline V CDR1 and CDR2: SGHTA, FQGTGA. CDR3 protein: CASSPGTSGMVDTQYF. CDR3 DNA sequence: TGTGCCAGCAGCCCCGGGACTAGCGGGATGGTAGATACGCAGTATTTT.

In its sample, this clone was seen a few times. The chain employs TRBV5-8 and TRBJ2-7; D is undetermined. Deletions cut 0 bases from V and 2 bases from J, with 6 bases between. This CDR3 region has 13 residues. Germline V lookup: CDR1 SGHTS, CDR2 YDEGEE. CDR3 nucleotide sequence: TGTGCCAGCAGCTTGGGCAGAACCTACGAGCAGTACTTC. Encoded protein: CASSLGRTYEQYF.

The chain recombines TRBV9 with TRBJ2-2; 9 nucleotides line up with TRBD1. CDR3 size: 17 residues. CDR1 is SGDLS, CDR2 YYNGEE, per germline. V lost 0 bases, J lost 4 bases, and 7 bases stayed unmatched. The CDR3: CASSVGGQGVITGELFF. CDR3 DNA: TGTGCCAGCAGCGTAGGGGGACAGGGTGTTATCACCGGGGAGCTGTTTTTT.

This chain links TRBV30 with TRBJ1-5; tentative D call: TRBD1 (6 bases). Germline V lookup: CDR1 GTSNPN, CDR2 SVGIG (reference sequence). This CDR3 contains 14 residues. Trimming cost V 4 bases and J 3 bases, with 13 bases left between them. The DNA for the CDR3 is TGTGCCTGGAATAGGGGGTTAGACAATCAGCCCCAGCATTTT. Protein product: CAWNRGLDNQPQHF.

CDR3 sequence: CASSTSHTVPWTQYF. CDR3 bases: TGTGCCAGTAGTACCTCCCACACGGTTCCTTGGACCCAGTACTTC. The V and J genes are TRBV19 and TRBJ2-5; D uncertain. Germline assignment: CDR1 LNHDA and CDR2 SQIVND (reference sequence). V dropped 4 bases and J dropped 7 bases, with 19 bases sitting between them. The CDR3 is 15 amino acids.

This CDR3 reads CASSPGTNEQFF. CDR3 nucleotides: TGTGCCAGCAGCCCGGGGACGAACGAGCAGTTCTTC. The chain joins TRBV5-6 to TRBJ2-1; D possibly uses TRBD1 or TRBD2 (5 bases each). The V end was cut by 4 bases, the J end by 10 bases, with 12 bases between. The V gene's germline CDR1 is SGHDT and CDR2 YYEEEE. The CDR3 consists of 12 residues.